This T cell receptor beta chain was obtained from a study of OX40 agonist ivuxolimab in advanced cancers. Study-level background: Patients were treated with intravenous ivuxolimab, dosed at 0.01 to 10 mg/kg and infused every 2 weeks. Partial responses occurred in Three dose-escalation patients, one with hepatocellular carcinoma and two with cutaneous melanoma.

The assay was immunoSEQ multiplex PCR, and TCRdb's table has in-frame clones only and misses some. The sample lists some 85,000 clones, about 90% occurring once. J was trimmed by 7 bases and V by 0 bases; bases with no gene match: 7. The germline V gene encodes CDR1 SGDLS and CDR2 YYNGEE. The CDR3 has 15 amino acids. The input for sequencing was CD4+ or CD8+ T cells sorted from blood, taken in a trial of the OX40 agonist ivuxolimab. V and J are TRBV9 and TRBJ2-3; TRBD2 agrees at 8 bases. The source of this sequence is an adult with an advanced solid tumor such as melanoma, head and neck, liver or kidney cancer. The CDR3 DNA sequence: TGTGCCAGCAGCGTAGATTTATTAGCGGGACATACGCAGTATTTT. Its protein product is CASSVDLLAGHTQYF.